This T cell receptor beta chain was observed in a study of cytomegalovirus exposure and HLA in healthy donors. About the research overall: Inside one of the first data releases sat tens of millions of unique TCRs taken from HLA-typed donors.

CDR3 length equals 17 residues. Trimming removed 2 bases at V and 1 base at J, with 17 bases between. Germline CDR1 and CDR2: MDHEN and SYDVKM. The PCR made use of 60 Vbeta and 13 Jbeta primers. TCRdb keeps only in-frame clones here, not all; method: immunoSEQ multiplex PCR. The sample includes about 190,000 clones. Regarding the study as a whole: On later analysis, the bulk of CMV-associated TCR beta chains appeared to be HLA-restricted. In the analysis, some V segments, TRBV6-2 and TRBV6-3 included, were excluded as indistinguishable. Researchers catalogued under 200 TCR beta chains as cytomegalovirus-associated.

A remark on this clone: Its specificity is not known.

The chain combines TRBV28 with TRBJ1-2, with D perhaps TRBD1 (5 bases). The sequence was collected from a young man in good health and CMV-seronegative. Sequenced input: PBMCs. The CDR3 DNA is TGTGCCAGCAGTTTAAGGCGGCCAGGGCACCTTAACTATGGCTACACCTTC. Translated, it gives CASSLRRPGHLNYGYTF.